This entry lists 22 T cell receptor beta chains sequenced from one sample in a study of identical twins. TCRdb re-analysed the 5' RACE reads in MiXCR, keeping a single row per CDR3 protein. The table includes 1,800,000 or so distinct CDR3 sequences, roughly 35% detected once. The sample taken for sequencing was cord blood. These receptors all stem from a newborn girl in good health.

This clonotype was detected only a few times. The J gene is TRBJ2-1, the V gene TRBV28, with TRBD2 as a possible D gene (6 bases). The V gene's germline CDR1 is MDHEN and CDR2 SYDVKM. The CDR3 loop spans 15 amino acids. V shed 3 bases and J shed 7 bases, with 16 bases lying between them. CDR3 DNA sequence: TGTGCCAGCAGTTTGGGGGACTTTGGTAGTAATGAGCAGTTCTTC. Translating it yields CASSLGDFGSNEQFF. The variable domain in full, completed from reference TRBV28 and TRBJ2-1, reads DVKVTQSSRYLVKRTGEKVFLECVQDMDHENMFWYRQDPGLGLRLIYFSYDVKMKEKGDIPEGYSVSREKKERFSLILESASTNQTSMYLCASSLGDFGSNEQFFGPGTRLTVL.

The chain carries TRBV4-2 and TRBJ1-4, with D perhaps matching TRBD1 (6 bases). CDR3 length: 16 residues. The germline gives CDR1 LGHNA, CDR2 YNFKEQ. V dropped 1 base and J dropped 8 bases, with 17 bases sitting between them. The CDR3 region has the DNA TGTGCCAGCAGCCAAGTGGGGGGGCAGGGAGGCGAAAAACTGTTTTTT. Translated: CASSQVGGQGGEKLFF.

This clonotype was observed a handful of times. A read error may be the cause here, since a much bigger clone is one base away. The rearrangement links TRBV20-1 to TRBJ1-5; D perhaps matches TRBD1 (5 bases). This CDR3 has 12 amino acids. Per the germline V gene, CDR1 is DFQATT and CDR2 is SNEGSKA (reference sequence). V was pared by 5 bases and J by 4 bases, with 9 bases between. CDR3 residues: CSAGDGNQPQHF. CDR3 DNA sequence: TGCAGTGCTGGGGACGGTAATCAGCCCCAGCATTTT.

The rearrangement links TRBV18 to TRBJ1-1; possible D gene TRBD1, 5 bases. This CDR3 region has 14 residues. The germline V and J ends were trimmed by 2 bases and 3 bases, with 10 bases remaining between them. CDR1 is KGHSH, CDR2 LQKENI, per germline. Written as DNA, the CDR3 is TGTGCCAGCTCACCAACCGACAGCTACACTGAAGCTTTCTTT. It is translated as CASSPTDSYTEAFF.

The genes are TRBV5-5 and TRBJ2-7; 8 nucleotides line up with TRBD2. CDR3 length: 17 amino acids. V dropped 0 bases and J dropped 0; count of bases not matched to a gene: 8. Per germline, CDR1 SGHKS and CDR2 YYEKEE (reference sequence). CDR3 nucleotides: TGTGCCAGCAGCTTGGTGGTTGGTCTAGCGGGCTCCTACGAGCAGTACTTC. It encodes CASSLVVGLAGSYEQYF. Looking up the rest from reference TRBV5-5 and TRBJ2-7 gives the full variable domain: DAGVTQSPTHLIKTRGQQVTLRCSPISGHKSVSWYQQVLGQGPQFIFQYYEKEERGRGNFPDRFSARQFPNYSSELNVNALLLGDSALYLCASSLVVGLAGSYEQYFGPGTRLTVT.

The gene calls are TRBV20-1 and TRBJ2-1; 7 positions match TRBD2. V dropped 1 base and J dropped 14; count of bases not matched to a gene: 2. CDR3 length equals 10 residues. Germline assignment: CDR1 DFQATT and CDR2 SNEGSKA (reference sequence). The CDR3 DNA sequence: TGCAGTGCTAGAGGGGACTACGAGTTCTTC. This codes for CSARGDYEFF.

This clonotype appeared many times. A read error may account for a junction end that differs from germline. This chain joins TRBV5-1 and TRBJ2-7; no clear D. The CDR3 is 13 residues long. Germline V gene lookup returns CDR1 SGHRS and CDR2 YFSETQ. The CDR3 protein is CASSLGSAYEQYF. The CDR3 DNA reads TGTGCCAGCAGTCTTGGTAGTGCCTACGAGCAGTACTTC.

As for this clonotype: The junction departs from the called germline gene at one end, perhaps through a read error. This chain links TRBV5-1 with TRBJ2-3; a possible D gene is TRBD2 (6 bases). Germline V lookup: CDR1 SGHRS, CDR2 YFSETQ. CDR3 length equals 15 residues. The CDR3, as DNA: TGCGTCAGCAGCTTGGAGGCGGGGAACACAGATACGCAGTATTTT. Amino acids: CVSSLEAGNTDTQYF.

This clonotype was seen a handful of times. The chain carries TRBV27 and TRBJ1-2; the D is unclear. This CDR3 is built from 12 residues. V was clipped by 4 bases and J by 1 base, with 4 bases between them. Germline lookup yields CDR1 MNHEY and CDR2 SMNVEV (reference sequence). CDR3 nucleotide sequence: TGTGCCAGCAGTTGTCTTAACTATGGCTACACCTTC. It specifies CASSCLNYGYTF.

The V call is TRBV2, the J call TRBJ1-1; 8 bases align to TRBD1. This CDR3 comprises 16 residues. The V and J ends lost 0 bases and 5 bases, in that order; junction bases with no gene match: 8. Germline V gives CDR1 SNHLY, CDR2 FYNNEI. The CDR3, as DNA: TGTGCCAGCAGTGAAGCGCTTAACAGGGGGGGTACTGAAGCTTTCTTT. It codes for CASSEALNRGGTEAFF.

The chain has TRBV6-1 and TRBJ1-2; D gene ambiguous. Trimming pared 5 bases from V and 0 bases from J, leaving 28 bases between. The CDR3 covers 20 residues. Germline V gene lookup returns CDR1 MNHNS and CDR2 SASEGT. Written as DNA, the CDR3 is TGTGCCAGCAGTCCTCTTATATACGCACGGTCGCCCATAGCTAACTATGGCTACACCTTC. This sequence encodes CASSPLIYARSPIANYGYTF.

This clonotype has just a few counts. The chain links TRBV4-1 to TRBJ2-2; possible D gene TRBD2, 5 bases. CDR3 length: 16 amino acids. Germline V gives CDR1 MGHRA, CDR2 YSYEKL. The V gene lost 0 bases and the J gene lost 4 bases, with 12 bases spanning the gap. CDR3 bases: TGCGCCAGCAGCCAAGATCCCGGGGTGCTCACCGGGGAGCTGTTTTTT. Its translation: CASSQDPGVLTGELFF.

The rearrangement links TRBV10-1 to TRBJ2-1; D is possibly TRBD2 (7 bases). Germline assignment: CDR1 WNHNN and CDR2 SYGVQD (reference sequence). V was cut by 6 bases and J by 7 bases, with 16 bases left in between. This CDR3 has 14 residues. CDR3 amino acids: CASSPSGGRNEQFF. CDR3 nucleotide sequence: TGCGCCAGCAGCCCTTCGGGGGGCCGTAATGAGCAGTTCTTC.

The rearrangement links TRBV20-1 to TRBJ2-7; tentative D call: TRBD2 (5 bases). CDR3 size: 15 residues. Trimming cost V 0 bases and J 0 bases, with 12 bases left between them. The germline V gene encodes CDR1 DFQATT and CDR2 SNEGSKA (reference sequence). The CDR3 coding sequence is TGCAGTGCTAGAGATCCGATAGCGAGCTCCTACGAGCAGTACTTC. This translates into CSARDPIASSYEQYF.

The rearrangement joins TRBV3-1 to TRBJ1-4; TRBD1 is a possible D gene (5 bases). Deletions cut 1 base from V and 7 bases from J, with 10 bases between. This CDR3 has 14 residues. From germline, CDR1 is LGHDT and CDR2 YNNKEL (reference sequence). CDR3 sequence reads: CASSQGGAGEKLFF. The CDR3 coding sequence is TGTGCCAGCAGCCAAGGGGGCGCGGGTGAAAAACTGTTTTTT.

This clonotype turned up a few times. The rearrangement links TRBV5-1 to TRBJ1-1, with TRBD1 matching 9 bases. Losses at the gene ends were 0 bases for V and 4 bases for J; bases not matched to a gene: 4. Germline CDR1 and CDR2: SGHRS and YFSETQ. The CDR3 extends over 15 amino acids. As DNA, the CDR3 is TGCGCCAGCAGCTTGGGTGAGGGACAGGGCACTGAAGCTTTCTTT. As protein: CASSLGEGQGTEAFF.

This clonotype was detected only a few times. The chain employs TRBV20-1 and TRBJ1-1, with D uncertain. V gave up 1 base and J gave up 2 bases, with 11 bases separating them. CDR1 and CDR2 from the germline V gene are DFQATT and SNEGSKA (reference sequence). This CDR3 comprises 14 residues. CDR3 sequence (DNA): TGCAGTGCTAGAGTTGGAGGGTCTAACACTGAAGCTTTCTTT. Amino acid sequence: CSARVGGSNTEAFF.

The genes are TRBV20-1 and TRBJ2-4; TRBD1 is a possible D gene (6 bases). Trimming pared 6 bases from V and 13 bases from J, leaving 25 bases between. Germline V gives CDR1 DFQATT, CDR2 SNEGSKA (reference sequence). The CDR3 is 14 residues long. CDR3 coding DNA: TGCAGTGCCCCCGGTTGGATCAAGGGGGATGAGCAGTACTTC. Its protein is CSAPGWIKGDEQYF.

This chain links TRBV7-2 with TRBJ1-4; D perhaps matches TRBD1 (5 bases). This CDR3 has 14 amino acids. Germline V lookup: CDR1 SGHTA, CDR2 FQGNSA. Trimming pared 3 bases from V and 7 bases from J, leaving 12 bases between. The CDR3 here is CASSFRESGEKLFF. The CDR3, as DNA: TGTGCCAGCAGCTTCAGGGAGTCCGGTGAAAAACTGTTTTTT.

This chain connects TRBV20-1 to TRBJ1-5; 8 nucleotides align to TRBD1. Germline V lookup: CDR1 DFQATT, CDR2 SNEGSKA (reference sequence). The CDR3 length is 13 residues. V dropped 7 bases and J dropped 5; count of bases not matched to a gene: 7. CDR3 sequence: CSVKPDRDQPQHF. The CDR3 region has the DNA TGCAGTGTTAAGCCGGACAGGGATCAGCCCCAGCATTTT.

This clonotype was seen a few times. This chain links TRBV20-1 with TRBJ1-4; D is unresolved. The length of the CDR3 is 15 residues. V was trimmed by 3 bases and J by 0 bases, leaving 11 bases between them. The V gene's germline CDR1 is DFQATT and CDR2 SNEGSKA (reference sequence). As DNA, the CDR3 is TGCAGTGCTAGGGAAATCAGCGCAACTAATGAAAAACTGTTTTTT. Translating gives CSAREISATNEKLFF.

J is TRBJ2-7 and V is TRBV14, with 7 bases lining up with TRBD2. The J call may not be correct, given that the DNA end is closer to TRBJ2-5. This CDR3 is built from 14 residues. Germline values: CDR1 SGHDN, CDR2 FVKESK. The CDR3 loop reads CASSPGTTAGTQYF. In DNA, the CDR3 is TGTGCCAGCAGCCCCGGGACTACTGCGGGGACCCAGTACTTC.